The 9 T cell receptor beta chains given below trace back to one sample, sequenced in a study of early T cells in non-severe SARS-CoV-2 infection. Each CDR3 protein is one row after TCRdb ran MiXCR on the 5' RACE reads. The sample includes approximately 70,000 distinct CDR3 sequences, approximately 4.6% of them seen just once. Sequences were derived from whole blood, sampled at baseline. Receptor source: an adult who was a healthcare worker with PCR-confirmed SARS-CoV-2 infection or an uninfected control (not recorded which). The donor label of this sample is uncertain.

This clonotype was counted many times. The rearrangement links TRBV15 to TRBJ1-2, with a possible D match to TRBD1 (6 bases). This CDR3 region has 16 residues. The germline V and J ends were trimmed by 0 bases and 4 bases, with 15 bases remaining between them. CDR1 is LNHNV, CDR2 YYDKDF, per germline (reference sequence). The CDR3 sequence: CATSRDPKGGGYGYTF. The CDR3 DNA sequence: TGTGCCACCAGCAGAGATCCTAAGGGAGGGGGCTATGGCTACACCTTC.

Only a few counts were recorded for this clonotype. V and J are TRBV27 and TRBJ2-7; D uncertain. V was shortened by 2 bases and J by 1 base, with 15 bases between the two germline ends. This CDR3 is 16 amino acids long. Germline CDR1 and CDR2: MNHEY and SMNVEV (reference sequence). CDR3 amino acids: CASSLRSVGSSYEQYF. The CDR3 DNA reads TGTGCCAGCAGTTTACGTTCGGTGGGCAGTTCCTACGAGCAGTACTTC.

The CDR3 loop is CASTSDPSSYNSPLHF. The CDR3, as DNA: TGTGCCAGCACCTCGGACCCGAGCTCCTATAATTCACCCCTCCACTTT. This sequence joins TRBV5-6 and TRBJ1-6, with D unresolved. Germline-derived CDR1 and CDR2 are SGHDT and YYEEEE. Trimming shortened V by 6 bases and J by 0 bases, and 13 bases separated the two germline ends. This CDR3 has 16 residues.

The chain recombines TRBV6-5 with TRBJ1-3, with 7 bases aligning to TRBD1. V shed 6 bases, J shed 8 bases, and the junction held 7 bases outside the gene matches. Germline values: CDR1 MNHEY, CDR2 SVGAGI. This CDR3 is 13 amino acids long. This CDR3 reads CASRAQGGDTIYF. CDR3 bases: TGTGCCAGCAGAGCCCAGGGGGGGGACACCATATATTTT.

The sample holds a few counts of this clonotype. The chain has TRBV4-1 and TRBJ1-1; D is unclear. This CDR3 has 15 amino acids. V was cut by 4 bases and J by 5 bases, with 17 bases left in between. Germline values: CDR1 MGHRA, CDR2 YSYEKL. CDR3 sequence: CASSLGEGTGTEAFF. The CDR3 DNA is TGCGCCAGCAGCCTCGGCGAGGGTACGGGGACTGAAGCTTTCTTT.

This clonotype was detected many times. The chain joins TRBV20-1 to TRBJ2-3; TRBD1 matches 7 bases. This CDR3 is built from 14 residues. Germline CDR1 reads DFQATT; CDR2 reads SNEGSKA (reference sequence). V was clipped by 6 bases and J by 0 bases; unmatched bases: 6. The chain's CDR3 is CSAHRGPSTDTQYF. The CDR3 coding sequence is TGCAGTGCGCACAGGGGACCCAGCACAGATACGCAGTATTTT.

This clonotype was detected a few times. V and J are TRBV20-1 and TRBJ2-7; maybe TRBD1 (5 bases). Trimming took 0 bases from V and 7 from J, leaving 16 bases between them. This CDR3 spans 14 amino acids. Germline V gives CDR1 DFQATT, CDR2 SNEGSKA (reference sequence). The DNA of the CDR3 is TGCAGTGCTAGAGATCAGGGCTGGGCTGAAGAGCAGTACTTC. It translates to CSARDQGWAEEQYF.

Here the CDR3 DNA reads TGTGCCAGCAGCCCTTGGGTAGATCAGCCCCAGCATTTT. This encodes CASSPWVDQPQHF. The genes are TRBV7-2 and TRBJ1-5; D ambiguous. The V gene lost 5 bases and the J gene lost 5 bases, with 10 bases spanning the gap. CDR1 and CDR2 from the germline V gene are SGHTA and FQGNSA. The CDR3 contains 13 residues. The full variable domain, rest sourced from reference TRBV7-2 and TRBJ1-5, is GAGVSQSPSNKVTEKGKDVELRCDPISGHTALYWYRQSLGQGLEFLIYFQGNSAPDKSGLPSDRFSAERTGGSVSTLTIQRTQQEDSAVYLCASSPWVDQPQHFGDGTRLSIL.

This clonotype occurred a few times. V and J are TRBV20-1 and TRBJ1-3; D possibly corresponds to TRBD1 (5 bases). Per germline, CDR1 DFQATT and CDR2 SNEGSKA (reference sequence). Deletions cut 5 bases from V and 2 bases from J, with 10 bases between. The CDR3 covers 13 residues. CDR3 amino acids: CSALMTAGNTIYF. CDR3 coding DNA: TGCAGTGCTCTGATGACAGCTGGAAACACCATATATTTT.